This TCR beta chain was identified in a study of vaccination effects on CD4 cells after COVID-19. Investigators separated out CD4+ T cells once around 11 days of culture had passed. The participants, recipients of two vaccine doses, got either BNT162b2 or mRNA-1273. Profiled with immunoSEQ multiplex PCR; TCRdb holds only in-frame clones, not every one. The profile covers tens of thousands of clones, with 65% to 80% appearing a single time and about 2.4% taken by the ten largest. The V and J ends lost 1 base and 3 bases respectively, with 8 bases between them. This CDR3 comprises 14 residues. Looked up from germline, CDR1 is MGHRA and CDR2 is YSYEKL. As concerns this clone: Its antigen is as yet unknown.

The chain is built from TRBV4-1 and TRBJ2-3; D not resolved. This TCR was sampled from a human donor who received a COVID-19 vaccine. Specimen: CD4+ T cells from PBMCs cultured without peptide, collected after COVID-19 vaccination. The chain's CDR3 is CASSQADKTDTQYF. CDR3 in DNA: TGCGCCAGCAGCCAAGCAGATAAAACAGATACGCAGTATTTT.